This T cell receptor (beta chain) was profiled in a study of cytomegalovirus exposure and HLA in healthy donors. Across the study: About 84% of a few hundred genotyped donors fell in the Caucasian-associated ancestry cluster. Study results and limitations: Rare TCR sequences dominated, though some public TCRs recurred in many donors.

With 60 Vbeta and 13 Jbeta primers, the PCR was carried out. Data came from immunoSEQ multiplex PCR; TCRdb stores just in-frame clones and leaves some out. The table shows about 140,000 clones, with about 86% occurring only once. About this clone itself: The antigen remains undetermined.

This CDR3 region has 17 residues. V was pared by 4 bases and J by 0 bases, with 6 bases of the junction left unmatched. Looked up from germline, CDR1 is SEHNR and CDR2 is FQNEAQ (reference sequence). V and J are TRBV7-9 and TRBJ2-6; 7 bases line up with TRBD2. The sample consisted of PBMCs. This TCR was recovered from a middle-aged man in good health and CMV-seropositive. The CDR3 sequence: CASSSGTGGSGANVLTF. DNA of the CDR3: TGTGCCAGCAGCTCAGGGACGGGAGGCTCTGGGGCCAACGTCCTGACTTTC. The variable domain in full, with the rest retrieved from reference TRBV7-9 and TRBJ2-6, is DTGVSQNPRHKITKRGQNVTFRCDPISEHNRLYWYRQTLGQGPEFLTYFQNEAQLEKSRLLSDRFSAERPKGSFSTLEIQRTEQGDSAMYLCASSSGTGGSGANVLTFGAGSRLTVL.